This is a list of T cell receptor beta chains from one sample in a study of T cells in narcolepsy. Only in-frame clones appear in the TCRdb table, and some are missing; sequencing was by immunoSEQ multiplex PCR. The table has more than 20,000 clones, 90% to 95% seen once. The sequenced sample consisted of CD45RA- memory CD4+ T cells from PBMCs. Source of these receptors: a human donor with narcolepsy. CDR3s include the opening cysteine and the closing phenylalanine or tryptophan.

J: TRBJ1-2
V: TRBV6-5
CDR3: CASSYSGYGYTF

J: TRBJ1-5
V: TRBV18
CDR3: CASSPTADQPQHF

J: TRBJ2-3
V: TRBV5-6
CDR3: CATYLAGVDTQYF

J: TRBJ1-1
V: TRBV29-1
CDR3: CSVVTPSNTEAFF

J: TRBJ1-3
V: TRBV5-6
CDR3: CASSLGGWDSGNTIYF

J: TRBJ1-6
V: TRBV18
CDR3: CASSPKDSRSIDNSPLHF

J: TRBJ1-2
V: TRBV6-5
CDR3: CASRDTNYGYTF

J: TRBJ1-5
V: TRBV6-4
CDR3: CASSVILGQGYQPQHF

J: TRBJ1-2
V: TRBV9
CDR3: CASSVGQANYGYTF

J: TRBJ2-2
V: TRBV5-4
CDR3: CASSLAGGPVTGELFF

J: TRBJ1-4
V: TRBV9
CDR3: CASSVEDKTNEKLFF

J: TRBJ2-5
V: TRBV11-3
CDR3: CASSLGDSQETQYF

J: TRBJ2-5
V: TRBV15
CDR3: CATRTGGQETQYF

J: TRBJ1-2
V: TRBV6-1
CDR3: CASSPPGQKNYGYTF

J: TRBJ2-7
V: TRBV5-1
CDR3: CASSLDPGTPYEQYF

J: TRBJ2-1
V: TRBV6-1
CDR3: CASRRLAGGANEQFF

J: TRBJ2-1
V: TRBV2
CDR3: CASQQGAYNEQFF

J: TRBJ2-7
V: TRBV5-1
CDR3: CASSAGDPPSYEQYF

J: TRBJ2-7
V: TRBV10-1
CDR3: CASSPKYRAPSPYEQYF

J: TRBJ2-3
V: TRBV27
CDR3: CASRPLERADTQYF

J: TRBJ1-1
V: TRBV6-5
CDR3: CASSYSPTANTEAFF

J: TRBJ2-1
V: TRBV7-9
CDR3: CASSFPSGKYNEQFF

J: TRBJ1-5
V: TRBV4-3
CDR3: CASSQDLGARDQPQHF

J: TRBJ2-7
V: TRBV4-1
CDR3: CASSPGQGTYEQYF

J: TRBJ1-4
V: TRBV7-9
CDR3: CASSLRAGSEKLFF

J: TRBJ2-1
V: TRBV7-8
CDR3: CASSFRGSSYNEQFF

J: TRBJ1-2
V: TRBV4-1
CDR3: CASSQDWQGPRRIYGYTF

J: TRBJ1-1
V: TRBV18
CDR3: CASSPSGREDDTEAFF

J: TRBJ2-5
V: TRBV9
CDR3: CASSVATGVETQYF

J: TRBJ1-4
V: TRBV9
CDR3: CASRLNEKLFF

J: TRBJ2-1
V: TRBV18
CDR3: CASSPDNEQFF

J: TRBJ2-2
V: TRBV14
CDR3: CASSQVGTGRTGELFF

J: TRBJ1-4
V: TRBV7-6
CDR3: CASSLGGHEKLFF

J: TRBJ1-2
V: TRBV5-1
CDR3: CASSPDRGTSGYTF

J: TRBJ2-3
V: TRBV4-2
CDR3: CASSQDPGGESVGTDTQYF

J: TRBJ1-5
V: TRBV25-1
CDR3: CASKGRGGNQPQHF

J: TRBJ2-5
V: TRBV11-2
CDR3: CASSLEGSGAQYF